Presented here are 7 T cell receptor beta chains from one specimen sequenced in a study of T-cell memory formation after mild COVID-19. TCRdb independently ran MiXCR on the 5' RACE reads; one entry per CDR3 protein. The repertoire holds 450,000 or so distinct CDR3 sequences, approximately 20% seen once, with approximately 8.4% in the top ten. The sample was PBMCs or a T cell subset sorted from them (not recorded which). These receptors were taken from an adult woman who had mild COVID-19 (a few samples of this study predate the infection). Cell type and time point are not known.

This clonotype occurred a few times. This chain connects TRBV29-1 to TRBJ2-3; D is uncertain. In germline, CDR1 is SQVTM, CDR2 ANQGSEA. The V gene lost 1 base and the J gene lost 0 bases, with 8 bases spanning the gap. The CDR3 contains 14 residues. CDR3 in amino acids: CSVEVRASTDTQYF. The DNA of the CDR3 is TGCAGCGTTGAAGTCCGAGCTAGCACAGATACGCAGTATTTT.

This chain connects TRBV7-3 to TRBJ2-1, with D perhaps matching TRBD1 or TRBD2 (5 bases each). CDR3 length: 20 amino acids. Germline-derived CDR1 and CDR2 are SGHTA and FQGTGA. Trimming took 5 bases from V and 7 from J, leaving 33 bases between them. CDR3 protein: CASSASGDGPLRTWGNEQFF. In DNA, the CDR3 is TGTGCCAGCAGCGCTTCCGGCGACGGACCTTTACGGACCTGGGGGAATGAGCAGTTCTTC.

This clonotype was picked up a small number of times. The chain employs TRBV29-1 and TRBJ2-4; D might be TRBD2 (6 bases). The germline V and J ends were trimmed by 2 bases and 9 bases, with 11 bases remaining between them. CDR1 and CDR2 (germline): SQVTM, ANQGSEA. This CDR3 has 12 amino acids. The CDR3 reads CSVEIQGGIQYF. CDR3 DNA: TGCAGCGTTGAAATTCAGGGAGGCATTCAGTACTTC.

J is TRBJ2-5 and V is TRBV2, with 12 bases lining up with TRBD2. With 4 bases clipped from V and 9 bases from J, the junction kept 6 bases outside the gene matches. Germline V gene data show CDR1 as SNHLY and CDR2 as FYNNEI. The CDR3 covers 14 residues. CDR3 protein: CASSGRLAGDPQYF. The CDR3, as DNA: TGTGCCAGCAGTGGAAGACTAGCGGGGGATCCCCAGTACTTC.

CDR3 protein: CASSYGPTGFTEAFF. As DNA, the CDR3 is TGTGCCAGCAGTTACGGCCCAACGGGTTTTACTGAAGCTTTCTTT. V and J are TRBV6-6 and TRBJ1-1; unclear D gene. The V and J ends lost 2 bases and 5 bases respectively, with 15 bases between them. The CDR3 is 15 residues long. In germline, CDR1 is MNHNY, CDR2 SVGAGI (reference sequence).

Only a few counts were recorded for this clonotype. This chain links TRBV10-3 with TRBJ1-5; D is unclear. The CDR3 contains 13 residues. Trimming removed 2 bases from V and 2 bases from J, with 4 bases in between. CDR1 is ENHRY and CDR2 is SYGVKD in the germline V gene. CDR3: CAISEGGNQPQHF. The CDR3 DNA is TGTGCCATCAGTGAGGGAGGCAATCAGCCCCAGCATTTT.

The rearrangement joins TRBV9 to TRBJ2-1; a possible D gene is TRBD2 (6 bases). Germline CDR1 is SGDLS and CDR2 is YYNGEE. V was cut by 3 bases and J by 0 bases, with 13 bases left in between. This CDR3 has 16 amino acids. The CDR3 DNA follows: TGTGCCAGCAGCGCCGGACTATCCGCCTCCTACAATGAGCAGTTCTTC. This sequence encodes CASSAGLSASYNEQFF.